Sequencing of this TCR beta chain was carried out in a study of monozygotic twins with inflammatory bowel disease. Around 3,600 ng of total RNA went into each TCR library. TCRdb reprocessed the 5' RACE reads; each CDR3 protein has one entry and no DNA is given. The sample yields 90,000 to 110,000 distinct CDR3 sequences, of which the top ten take up around an eighth. Study conclusions and caveats: The analysis yielded no support for one strong signal or clonotype associated with IBD.

For this clonotype: Its antigen remains unidentified.

The germline CDR1 and CDR2 sequences are SGHDT and YYEEEE. CDR3 length: 13 amino acids. The chain combines TRBV5-6 with TRBJ1-2; TCRdb designates TRBD1, a call that cannot be tested without DNA. The sequence was collected from a human donor with ulcerative colitis or Crohn's disease, or a healthy co-twin of an affected twin (not recorded which). The sample comprised blood. CDR3 sequence reads: CASSVDRGSSYTF.